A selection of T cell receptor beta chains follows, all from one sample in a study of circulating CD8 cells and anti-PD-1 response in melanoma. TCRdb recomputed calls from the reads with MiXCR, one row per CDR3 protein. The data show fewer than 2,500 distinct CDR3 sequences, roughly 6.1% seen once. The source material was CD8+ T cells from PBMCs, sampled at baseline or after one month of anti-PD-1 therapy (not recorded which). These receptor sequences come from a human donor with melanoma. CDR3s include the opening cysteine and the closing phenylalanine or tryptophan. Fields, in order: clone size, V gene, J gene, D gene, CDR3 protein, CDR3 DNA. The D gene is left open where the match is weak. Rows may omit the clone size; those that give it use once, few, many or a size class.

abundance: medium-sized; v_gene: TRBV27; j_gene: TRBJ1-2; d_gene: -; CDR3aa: CASRHNREINYGYTF; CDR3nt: TGTGCCAGCAGACACAACAGGGAAATTAACTATGGCTACACCTTC
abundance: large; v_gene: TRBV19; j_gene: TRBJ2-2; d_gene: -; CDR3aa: CASSRTEELFF; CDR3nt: TGTGCCAGTAGTCGCACCGAGGAGCTGTTTTTT
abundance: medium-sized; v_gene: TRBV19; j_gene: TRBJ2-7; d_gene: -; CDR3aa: CASSTADQSSYEQYF; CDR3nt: TGTGCCAGTTCCACCGCTGACCAGAGCTCCTACGAGCAGTACTTC
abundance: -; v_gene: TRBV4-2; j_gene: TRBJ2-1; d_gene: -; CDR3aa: CASSQKIANEQFF; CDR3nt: TGTGCCAGCAGCCAGAAAATAGCCAATGAGCAGTTCTTC
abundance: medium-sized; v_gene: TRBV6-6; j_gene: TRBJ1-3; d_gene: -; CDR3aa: CASRHNSLRNTIYF; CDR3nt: TGTGCCAGCAGACACAACAGCCTTAGAAACACCATATATTTT
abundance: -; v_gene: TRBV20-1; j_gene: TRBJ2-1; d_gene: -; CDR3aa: CSAPGPYDNNEQFF; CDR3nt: TGCAGTGCTCCTGGACCCTACGATAACAATGAGCAGTTCTTC
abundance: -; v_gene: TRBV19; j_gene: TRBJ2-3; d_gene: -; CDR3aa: CASSIWILEDTQYF; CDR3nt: TGTGCCAGTAGTATCTGGATACTAGAAGATACGCAGTATTTT
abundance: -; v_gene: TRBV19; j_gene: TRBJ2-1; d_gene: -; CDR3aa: CASSIDQRSVGDEQFF; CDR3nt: TGTGCCAGTAGTATAGATCAAAGGAGCGTGGGCGATGAGCAGTTCTTC
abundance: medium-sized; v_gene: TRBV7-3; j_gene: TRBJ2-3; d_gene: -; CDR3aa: CASSLTGGADTQYF; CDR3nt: TGTGCCAGCAGCTTAACGGGGGGAGCAGATACGCAGTATTTT
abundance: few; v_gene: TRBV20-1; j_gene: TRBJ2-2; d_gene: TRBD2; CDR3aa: CSARDNSGGARSTGELFF; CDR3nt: TGCAGTGCTAGAGATAATAGCGGGGGGGCTAGGAGCACCGGGGAGCTGTTTTTT
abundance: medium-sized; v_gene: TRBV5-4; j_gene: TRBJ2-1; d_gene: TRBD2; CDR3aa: CASSFGTSGLGVNEQFF; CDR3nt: TGTGCCAGCAGCTTTGGGACTAGCGGGCTTGGGGTCAATGAGCAGTTCTTC
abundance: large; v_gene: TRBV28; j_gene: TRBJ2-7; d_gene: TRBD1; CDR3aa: CASSSRDRDYEQYF; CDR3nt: TGTGCCAGCAGCTCCCGGGACAGGGATTACGAGCAGTACTTC
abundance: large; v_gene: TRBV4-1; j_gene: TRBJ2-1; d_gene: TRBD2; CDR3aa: CASSQLAGALYNEQFF; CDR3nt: TGCGCCAGCAGCCAACTAGCGGGGGCCCTTTACAATGAGCAGTTCTTC
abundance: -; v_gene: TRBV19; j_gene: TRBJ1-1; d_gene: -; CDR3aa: CASSHGTGNTEAFF; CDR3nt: TGTGCCAGTAGTCACGGGACTGGGAACACTGAAGCTTTCTTT
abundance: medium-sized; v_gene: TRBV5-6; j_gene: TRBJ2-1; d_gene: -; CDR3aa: CASSFDWRGGGNEQFF; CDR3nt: TGTGCCAGCAGCTTTGATTGGCGCGGAGGGGGCAATGAGCAGTTCTTC
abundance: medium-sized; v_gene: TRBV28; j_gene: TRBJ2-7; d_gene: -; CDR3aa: CASSPAPFSLGSYEQYF; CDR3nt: TGTGCCAGCAGCCCCGCCCCATTTAGTCTTGGGTCCTACGAGCAGTACTTC
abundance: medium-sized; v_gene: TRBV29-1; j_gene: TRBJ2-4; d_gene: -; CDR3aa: CSVSGVDGDIQYF; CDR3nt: TGCAGCGTTTCCGGCGTGGACGGAGACATTCAGTACTTC
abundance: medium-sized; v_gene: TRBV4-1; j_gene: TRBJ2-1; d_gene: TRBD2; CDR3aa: CASSQAAGGLNEQFF; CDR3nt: TGCGCCAGCAGCCAAGCAGCGGGGGGCCTAAATGAGCAGTTCTTC
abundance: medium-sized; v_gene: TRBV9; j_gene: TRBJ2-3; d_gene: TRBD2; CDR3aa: CASSRTGREGTDTQYF; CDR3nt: TGTGCCAGCAGCCGGACTGGGAGGGAGGGCACAGATACGCAGTATTTT
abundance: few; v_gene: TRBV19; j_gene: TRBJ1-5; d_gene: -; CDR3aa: CASSKEPQPQHF; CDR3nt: TGTGCCAGTAGTAAGGAGCCTCAGCCCCAGCATTTT
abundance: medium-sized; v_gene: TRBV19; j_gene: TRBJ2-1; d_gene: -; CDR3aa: CATSQGPSSYNEQFF; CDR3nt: TGTGCCACAAGCCAGGGACCCTCCTCCTACAATGAGCAGTTCTTC
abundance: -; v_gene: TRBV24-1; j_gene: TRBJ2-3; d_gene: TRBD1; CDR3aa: CATSVPPNRGSTDTQYF; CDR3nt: TGTGCCACCAGTGTCCCCCCCAACAGGGGGAGCACAGATACGCAGTATTTT
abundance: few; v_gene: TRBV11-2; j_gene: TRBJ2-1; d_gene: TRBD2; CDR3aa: CASLGLAGGPAPTYNEQIF; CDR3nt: TGTGCCAGCTTGGGGCTGGCGGGGGGGCCCGCCCCTACCTACAATGAGCAGATCTTC
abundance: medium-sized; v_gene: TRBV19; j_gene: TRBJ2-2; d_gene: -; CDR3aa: CASSIGGNGELFF; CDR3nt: TGTGCCAGTAGTATCGGAGGGAACGGGGAGCTGTTTTTT
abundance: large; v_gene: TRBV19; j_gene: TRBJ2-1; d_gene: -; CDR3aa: CASSILGEQFF; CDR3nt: TGTGCCAGTAGTATATTAGGGGAGCAGTTCTTC
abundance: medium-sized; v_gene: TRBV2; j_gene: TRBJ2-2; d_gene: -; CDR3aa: CASSEGTEYTGELFF; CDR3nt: TGTGCCAGCAGTGAAGGGACTGAGTACACCGGGGAGCTGTTTTTT
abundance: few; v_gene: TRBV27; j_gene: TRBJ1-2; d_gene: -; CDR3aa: CASSLAGPNYGYTF; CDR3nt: TGTGCCAGCAGTTTGGCAGGGCCTAACTATGGCTACACCTTC
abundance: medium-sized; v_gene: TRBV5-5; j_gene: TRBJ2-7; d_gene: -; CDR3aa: CASSLTYEQYF; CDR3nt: TGTGCCAGCAGCTTAACCTACGAGCAGTACTTC
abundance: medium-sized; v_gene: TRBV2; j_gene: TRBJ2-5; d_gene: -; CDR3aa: CASSEAGPQETQYF; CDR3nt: TGTGCCAGCAGTGAAGCGGGCCCCCAGGAGACCCAGTACTTC
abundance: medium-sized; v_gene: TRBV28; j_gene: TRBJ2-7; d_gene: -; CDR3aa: CASSLMEEEQYF; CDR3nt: TGTGCCAGCAGTTTAATGGAAGAGGAGCAGTACTTC
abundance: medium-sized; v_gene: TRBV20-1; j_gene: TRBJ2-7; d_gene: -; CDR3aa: CSAREGGRADYEQYF; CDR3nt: TGCAGTGCTAGAGAGGGCGGCAGGGCGGATTACGAGCAGTACTTC
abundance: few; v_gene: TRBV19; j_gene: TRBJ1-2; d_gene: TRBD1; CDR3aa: CASNTGGYGYTF; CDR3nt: TGTGCCAGTAATACAGGGGGCTATGGCTACACCTTC
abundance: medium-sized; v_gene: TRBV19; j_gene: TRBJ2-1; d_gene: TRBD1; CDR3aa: CASIPDRGSYNEQFF; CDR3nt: TGTGCCAGTATTCCGGACAGGGGGAGCTACAATGAGCAGTTCTTC
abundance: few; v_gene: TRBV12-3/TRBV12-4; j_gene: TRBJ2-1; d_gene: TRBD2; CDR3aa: CASSLTSGGYNEQFF; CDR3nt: TGTGCCAGCAGTTTGACTAGCGGAGGCTACAATGAGCAGTTCTTC
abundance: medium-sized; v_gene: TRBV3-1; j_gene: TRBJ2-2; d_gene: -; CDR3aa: CASSQDTGELFF; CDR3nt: TGTGCCAGCAGCCAAGACACCGGGGAGCTGTTTTTT
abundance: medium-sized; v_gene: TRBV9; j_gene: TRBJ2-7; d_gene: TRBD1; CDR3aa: CASSPMDRGSYEQYF; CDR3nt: TGTGCCAGCAGCCCAATGGACAGGGGCTCCTACGAGCAGTACTTC
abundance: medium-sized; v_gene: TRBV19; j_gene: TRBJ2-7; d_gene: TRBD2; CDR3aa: CASSASGSYEQYF; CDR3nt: TGTGCCAGTAGCGCTAGCGGATCCTACGAGCAGTACTTC
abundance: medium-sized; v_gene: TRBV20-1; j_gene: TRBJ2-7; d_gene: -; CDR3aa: CSAYSQGSFYEQYF; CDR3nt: TGCAGTGCTTACTCCCAGGGTTCGTTCTACGAGCAGTACTTC
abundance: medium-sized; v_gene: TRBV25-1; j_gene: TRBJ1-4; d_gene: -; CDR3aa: CASSEVRANEKLFF; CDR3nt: TGTGCCAGCAGTGAAGTCCGGGCAAATGAAAAACTGTTTTTT
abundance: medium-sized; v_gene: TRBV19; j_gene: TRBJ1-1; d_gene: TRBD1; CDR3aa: CASRTGSLGAFF; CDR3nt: TGTGCCAGCCGGACAGGGTCTTTGGGAGCTTTCTTT
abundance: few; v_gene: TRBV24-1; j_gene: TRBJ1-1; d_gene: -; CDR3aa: CAAMGRNTEAFF; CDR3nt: TGTGCCGCCATGGGGCGCAACACTGAAGCTTTCTTT
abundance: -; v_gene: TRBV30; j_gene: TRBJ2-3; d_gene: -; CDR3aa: CAWSDDTDTQYF; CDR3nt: TGTGCCTGGTCGGACGACACAGATACGCAGTATTTT
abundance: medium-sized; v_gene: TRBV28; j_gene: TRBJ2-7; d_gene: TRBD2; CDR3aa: CASSDEDGRTYEQYF; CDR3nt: TGTGCCAGCTCCGATGAGGACGGGAGGACCTACGAGCAGTACTTC
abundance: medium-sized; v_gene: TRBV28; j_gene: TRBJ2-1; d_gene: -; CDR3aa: CASSPGPDNEQFF; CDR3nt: TGTGCCAGCAGTCCCGGCCCTGACAATGAGCAGTTCTTC
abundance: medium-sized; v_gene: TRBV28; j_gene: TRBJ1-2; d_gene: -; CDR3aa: CASSLSVWRGYTF; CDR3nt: TGTGCCAGCAGTTTAAGTGTCTGGAGGGGCTACACCTTC
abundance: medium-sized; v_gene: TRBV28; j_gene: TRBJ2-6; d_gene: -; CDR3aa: CAGSPLEDGANVLTF; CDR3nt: TGTGCCGGCAGTCCATTGGAGGACGGGGCCAACGTCCTGACTTTC
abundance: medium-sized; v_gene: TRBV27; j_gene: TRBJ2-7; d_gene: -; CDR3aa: CASSLAYADRAYEQYF; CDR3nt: TGTGCCAGCAGTTTAGCATATGCCGACAGAGCCTACGAGCAGTACTTC
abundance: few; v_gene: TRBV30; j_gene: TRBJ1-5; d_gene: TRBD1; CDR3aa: CAWSLTGVGQPQHF; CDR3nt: TGTGCCTGGAGCTTAACAGGGGTAGGTCAGCCCCAGCATTTT
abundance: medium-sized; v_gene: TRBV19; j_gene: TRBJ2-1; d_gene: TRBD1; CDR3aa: CASQWTGGIYEQFF; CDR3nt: TGTGCCAGTCAATGGACAGGGGGCATATATGAGCAGTTCTTC
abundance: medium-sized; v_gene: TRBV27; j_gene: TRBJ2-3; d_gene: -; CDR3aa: CASSSGLSDTQYF; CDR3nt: TGTGCCAGCAGTTCGGGACTCTCAGATACGCAGTATTTT
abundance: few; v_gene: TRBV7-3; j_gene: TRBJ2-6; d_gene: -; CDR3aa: CASSLFPEGANVLTF; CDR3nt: TGTGCCAGCAGCTTATTTCCTGAGGGGGCCAACGTCCTGACTTTC
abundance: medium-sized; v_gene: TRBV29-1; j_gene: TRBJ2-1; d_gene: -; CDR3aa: CSVEEIDRTISYNEQFF; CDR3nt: TGCAGCGTTGAAGAGATAGACAGGACCATCTCCTACAATGAGCAGTTCTTC
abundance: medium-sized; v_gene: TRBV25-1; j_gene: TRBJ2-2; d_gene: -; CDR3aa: CASSELGVTGELFF; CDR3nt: TGTGCCAGCAGTGAGTTGGGGGTCACCGGGGAGCTGTTTTTT
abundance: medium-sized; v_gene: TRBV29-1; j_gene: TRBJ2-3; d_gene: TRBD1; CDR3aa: CSGGTGGTDTQYF; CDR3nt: TGCAGCGGCGGGACAGGGGGGACAGATACGCAGTATTTT
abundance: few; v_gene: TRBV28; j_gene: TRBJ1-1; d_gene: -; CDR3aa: CASSLTRTVNTEAFF; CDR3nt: TGTGCCAGCAGTCTAACCCGGACAGTGAACACTGAAGCTTTCTTT